This TCR beta chain was obtained from a study of shared clonotypes between healthy human individuals. TCRdb's table, derived via immunoSEQ multiplex PCR, lists solely in-frame clones and lacks some. The profile shows 600,000 to 750,000 clones, 80% to 95% of them singletons. Germline assignment: CDR1 SGHVS and CDR2 FNYEAQ. This CDR3 comprises 15 residues. V was clipped by 1 base and J by 8 bases; unmatched bases: 6. The chain recombines TRBV7-6 with TRBJ2-1; TRBD2 matches at 9 bases. Sample: memory CD8+ T cells from PBMCs. The subset: CD45RO+ cells pooled with CCR7-negative TemRA cells. The sequence derives from a young man in good health. Some clones in this sample may be carry-over from other donors' samples. The CDR3 spells CASSLVAGGPDEQFF. CDR3 nucleotides: TGTGCCAGCAGCTTAGTCGCGGGAGGGCCGGATGAGCAGTTCTTC.